This T cell receptor (beta chain) emerged from a study of identical twins. About this clonotype itself: Its antigen is unknown.

Among all donors, each was a healthy Caucasian. TCRdb ran MiXCR on the 5' RACE reads and lists one entry per CDR3 protein. The sample consists of hundreds of thousands of distinct CDR3 sequences, 8.6% of them appearing once. Study outcomes and limitations: Out-of-frame alpha sequences shared by twins were enriched for low generation probability. Twins' excess sharing was less marked for out-of-frame beta sequences. Fewer insertions marked abundant cord blood beta clonotypes; young adult naive trended weakly, memory not at all.

Germline values: CDR1 SGHTA, CDR2 FQGTGA. CDR3 length equals 16 residues. V was shortened by 5 bases and J by 2 bases, with 18 bases between the two germline ends. This sample was shared with a second study, whose subject was yellow fever vaccine responses in identical twins.

The J gene is TRBJ2-5, the V gene TRBV7-3, with D unclear. The source is a woman between 18 and 29 years old in good health. The sample taken for sequencing was PBMCs. CDR3 nucleotides: TGTGCCAGCAGCATCGGACCGTCGACAAATCAAGAGACCCAGTACTTC. Residues: CASSIGPSTNQETQYF.